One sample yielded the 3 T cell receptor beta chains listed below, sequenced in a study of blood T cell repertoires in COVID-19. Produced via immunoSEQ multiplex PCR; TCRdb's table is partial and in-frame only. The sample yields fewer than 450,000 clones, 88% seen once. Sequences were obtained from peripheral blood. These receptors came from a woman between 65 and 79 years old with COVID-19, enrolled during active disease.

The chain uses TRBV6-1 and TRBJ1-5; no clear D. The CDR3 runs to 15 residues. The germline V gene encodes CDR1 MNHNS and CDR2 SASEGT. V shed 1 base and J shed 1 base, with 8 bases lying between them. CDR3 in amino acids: CASSEGERSNQPQHF. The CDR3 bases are TGTGCCAGCAGTGAAGGTGAGAGAAGCAATCAGCCCCAGCATTTT.

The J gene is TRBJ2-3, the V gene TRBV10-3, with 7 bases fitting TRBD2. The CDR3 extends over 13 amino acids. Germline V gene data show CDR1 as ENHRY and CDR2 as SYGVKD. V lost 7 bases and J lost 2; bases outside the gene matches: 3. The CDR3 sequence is CAINGGITDTQYF. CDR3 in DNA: TGTGCCATCAACGGGGGGATCACAGATACGCAGTATTTT.

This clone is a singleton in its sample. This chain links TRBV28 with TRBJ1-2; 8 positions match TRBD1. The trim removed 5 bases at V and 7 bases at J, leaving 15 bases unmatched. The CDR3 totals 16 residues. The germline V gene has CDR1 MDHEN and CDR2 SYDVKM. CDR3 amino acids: CASSIPADDRGSGYTF. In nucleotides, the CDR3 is TGTGCCAGCAGTATTCCCGCGGATGACAGGGGAAGTGGCTACACCTTC.